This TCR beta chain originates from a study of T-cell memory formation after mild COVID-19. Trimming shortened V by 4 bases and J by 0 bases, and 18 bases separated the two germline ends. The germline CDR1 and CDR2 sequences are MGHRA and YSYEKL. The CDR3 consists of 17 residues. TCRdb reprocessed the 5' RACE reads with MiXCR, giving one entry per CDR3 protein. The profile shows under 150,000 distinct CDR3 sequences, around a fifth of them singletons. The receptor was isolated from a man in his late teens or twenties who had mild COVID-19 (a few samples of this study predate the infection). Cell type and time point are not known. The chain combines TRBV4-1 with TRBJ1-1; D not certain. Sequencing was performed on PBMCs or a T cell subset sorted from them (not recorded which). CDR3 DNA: TGCGCCAGCAGCCCGGGTATAATCGGGCAATTGAACACTGAAGCTTTCTTT. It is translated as CASSPGIIGQLNTEAFF.